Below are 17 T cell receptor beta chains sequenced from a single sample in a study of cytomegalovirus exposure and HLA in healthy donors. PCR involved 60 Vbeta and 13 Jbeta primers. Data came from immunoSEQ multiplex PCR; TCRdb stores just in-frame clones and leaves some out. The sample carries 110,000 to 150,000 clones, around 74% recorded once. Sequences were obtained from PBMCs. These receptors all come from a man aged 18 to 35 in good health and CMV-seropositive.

This CDR3 is CASGQGLEPQHF. The CDR3 DNA is TGTGCCAGCGGACAGGGGCTGGAGCCCCAGCATTTT. The rearrangement links TRBV27 to TRBJ1-5; 9 nucleotides match TRBD1. The CDR3 is 12 residues long. Germline CDR1 is MNHEY and CDR2 is SMNVEV (reference sequence). V lost 8 bases, J lost 8 bases, and 4 bases stayed unmatched.

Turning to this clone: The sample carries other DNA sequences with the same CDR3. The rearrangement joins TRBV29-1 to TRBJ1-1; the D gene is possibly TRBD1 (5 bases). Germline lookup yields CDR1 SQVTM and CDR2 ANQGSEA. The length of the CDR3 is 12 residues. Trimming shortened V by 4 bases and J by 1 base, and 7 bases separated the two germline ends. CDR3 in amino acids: CSVGGGNTEAFF. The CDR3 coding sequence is TGCAGCGTTGGGGGCGGGAACACTGAAGCTTTCTTT.

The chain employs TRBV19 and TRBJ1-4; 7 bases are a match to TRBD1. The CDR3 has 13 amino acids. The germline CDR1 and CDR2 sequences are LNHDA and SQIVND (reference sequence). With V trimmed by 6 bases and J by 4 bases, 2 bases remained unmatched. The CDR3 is CASSDRVNEKLFF. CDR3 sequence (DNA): TGTGCCAGTAGCGACAGGGTTAATGAAAAACTGTTTTTT.

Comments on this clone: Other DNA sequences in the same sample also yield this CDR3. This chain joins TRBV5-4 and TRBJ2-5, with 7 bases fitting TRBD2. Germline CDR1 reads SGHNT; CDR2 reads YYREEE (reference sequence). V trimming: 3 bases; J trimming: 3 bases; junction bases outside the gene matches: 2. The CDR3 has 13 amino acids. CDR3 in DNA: TGTGCCAGCAGCTGGGGGGGGGAAGAGACCCAGTACTTC. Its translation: CASSWGGEETQYF.

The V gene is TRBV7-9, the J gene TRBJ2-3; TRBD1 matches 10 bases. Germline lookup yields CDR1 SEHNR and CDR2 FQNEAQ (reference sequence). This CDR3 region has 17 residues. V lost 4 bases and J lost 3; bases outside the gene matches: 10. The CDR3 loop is CASSSTGGPPGTDTQYF. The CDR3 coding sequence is TGTGCCAGCAGCTCGACAGGGGGCCCGCCGGGGACAGATACGCAGTATTTT.

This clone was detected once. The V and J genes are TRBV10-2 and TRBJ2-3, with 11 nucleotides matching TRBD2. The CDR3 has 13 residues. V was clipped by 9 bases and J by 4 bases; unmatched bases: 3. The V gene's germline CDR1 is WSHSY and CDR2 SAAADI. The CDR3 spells CASLLAGADTQYF. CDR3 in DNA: TGCGCCAGTTTACTAGCGGGGGCAGATACGCAGTATTTT.

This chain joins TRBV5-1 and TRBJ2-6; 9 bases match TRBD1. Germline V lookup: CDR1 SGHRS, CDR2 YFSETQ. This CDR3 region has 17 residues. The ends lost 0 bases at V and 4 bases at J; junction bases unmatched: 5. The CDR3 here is CASSLETGGIGANVLTF. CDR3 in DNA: TGCGCCAGCAGCTTGGAGACAGGGGGAATCGGGGCCAACGTCCTGACTTTC.

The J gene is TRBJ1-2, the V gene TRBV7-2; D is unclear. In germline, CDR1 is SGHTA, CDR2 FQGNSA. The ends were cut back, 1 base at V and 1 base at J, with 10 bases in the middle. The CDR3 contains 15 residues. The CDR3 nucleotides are TGTGCCAGCAGCTTAGGAGGCGGCTATAACTATGGCTACACCTTC. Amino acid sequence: CASSLGGGYNYGYTF. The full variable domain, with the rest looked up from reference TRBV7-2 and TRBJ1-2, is GAGVSQSPSNKVTEKGKDVELRCDPISGHTALYWYRQSLGQGLEFLIYFQGNSAPDKSGLPSDRFSAERTGGSVSTLTIQRTQQEDSAVYLCASSLGGGYNYGYTFGSGTRLTVV.

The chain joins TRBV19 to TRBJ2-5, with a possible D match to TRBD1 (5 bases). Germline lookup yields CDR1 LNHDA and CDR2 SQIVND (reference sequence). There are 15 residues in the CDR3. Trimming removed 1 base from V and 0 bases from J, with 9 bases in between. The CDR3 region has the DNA TGTGCCAGTAGTATAGGGGGCAGGTACCAAGAGACCCAGTACTTC. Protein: CASSIGGRYQETQYF. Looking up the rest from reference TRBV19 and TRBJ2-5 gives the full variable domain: DGGITQSPKYLFRKEGQNVTLSCEQNLNHDAMYWYRQDPGQGLRLIYYSQIVNDFQKGDIAEGYSVSREKKESFPLTVTSAQKNPTAFYLCASSIGGRYQETQYFGPGTRLLVL.

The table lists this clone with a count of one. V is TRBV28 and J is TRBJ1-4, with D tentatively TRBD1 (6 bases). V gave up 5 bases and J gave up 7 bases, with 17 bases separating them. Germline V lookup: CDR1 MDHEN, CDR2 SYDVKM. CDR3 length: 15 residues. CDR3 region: CASSRRQVGFEKLFF. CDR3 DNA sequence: TGTGCCAGCAGTCGACGACAGGTCGGGTTTGAAAAACTGTTTTTT.

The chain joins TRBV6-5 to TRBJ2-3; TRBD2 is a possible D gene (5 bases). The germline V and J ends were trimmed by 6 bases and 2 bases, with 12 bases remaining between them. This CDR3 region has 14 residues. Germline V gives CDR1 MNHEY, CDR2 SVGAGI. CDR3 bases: TGTGCCAGCAGCCAGGAGGACCTCACAGATACGCAGTATTTT. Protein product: CASSQEDLTDTQYF.

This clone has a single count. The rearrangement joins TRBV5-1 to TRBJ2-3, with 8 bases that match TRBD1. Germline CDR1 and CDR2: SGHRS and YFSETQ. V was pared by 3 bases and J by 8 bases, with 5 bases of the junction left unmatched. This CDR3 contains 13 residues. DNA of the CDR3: TGCGCCAGCAGCTGGACAGGGTCGGGTACGCAGTATTTT. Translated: CASSWTGSGTQYF.

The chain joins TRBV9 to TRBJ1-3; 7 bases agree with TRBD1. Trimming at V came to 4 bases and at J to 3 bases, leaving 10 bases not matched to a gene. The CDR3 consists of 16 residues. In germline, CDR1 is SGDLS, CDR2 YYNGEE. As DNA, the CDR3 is TGTGCCAGCAGCCTGGACAGGACGGAAGGTGGAAACACCATATATTTT. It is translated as CASSLDRTEGGNTIYF. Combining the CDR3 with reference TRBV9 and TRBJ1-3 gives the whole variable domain DSGVTQTPKHLITATGQRVTLRCSPRSGDLSVYWYQQSLDQGLQFLIQYYNGEERAKGNILERFSAQQFPDLHSELNLSSLELGDSALYFCASSLDRTEGGNTIYFGEGSWLTVV.

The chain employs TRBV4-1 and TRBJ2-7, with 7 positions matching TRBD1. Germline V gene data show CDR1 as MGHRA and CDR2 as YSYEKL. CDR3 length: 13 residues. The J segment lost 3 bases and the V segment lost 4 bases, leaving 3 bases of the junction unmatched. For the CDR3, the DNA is TGCGCCAGCAGCCCGGGACAGATCTACGAGCAGTACTTC. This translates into CASSPGQIYEQYF.

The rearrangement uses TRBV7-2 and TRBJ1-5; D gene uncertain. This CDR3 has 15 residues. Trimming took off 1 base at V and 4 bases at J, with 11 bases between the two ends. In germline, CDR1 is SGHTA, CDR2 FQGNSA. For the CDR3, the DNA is TGTGCCAGCAGCTTAGGGGCAGGCCTAAATCAGCCCCAGCATTTT. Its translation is CASSLGAGLNQPQHF.

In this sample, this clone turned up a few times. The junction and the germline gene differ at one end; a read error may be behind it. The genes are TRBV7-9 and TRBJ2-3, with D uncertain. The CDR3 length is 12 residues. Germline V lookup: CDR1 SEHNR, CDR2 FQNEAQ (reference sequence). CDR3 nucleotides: TGTTCCAGCAATTTCGGCACAGATACGCAGTATTTT. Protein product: CSSNFGTDTQYF.

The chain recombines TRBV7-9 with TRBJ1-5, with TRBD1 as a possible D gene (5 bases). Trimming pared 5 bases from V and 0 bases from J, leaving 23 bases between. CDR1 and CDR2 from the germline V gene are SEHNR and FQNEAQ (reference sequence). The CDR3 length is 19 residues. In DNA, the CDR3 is TGTGCCAGCAGCCTCGAATCTTGGGGCGGTAGCTATAGCAATCAGCCCCAGCATTTT. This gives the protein CASSLESWGGSYSNQPQHF. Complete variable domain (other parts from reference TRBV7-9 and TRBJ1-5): DTGVSQNPRHKITKRGQNVTFRCDPISEHNRLYWYRQTLGQGPEFLTYFQNEAQLEKSRLLSDRFSAERPKGSFSTLEIQRTEQGDSAMYLCASSLESWGGSYSNQPQHFGDGTRLSIL.